There are a few counts of the clone carrying this TCR beta chain. Its target is not known. The CDR3 sequence is 16 residues long. Germline CDR1 reads SEHNR; CDR2 reads FQNEAQ (reference sequence). Trimming removed 8 bases from V and 0 bases from J; junction bases left unmatched: 12. The sample belongs to a study of T-cell memory formation after mild COVID-19. General study results and limits: The study found balanced CD4/CD8 in clones contracting day 15 to 85 and a CD4+ lean in later expanders. Nothing confirmed that second-wave clones peaking on day 37 were specific for SARS-CoV-2.

Each CDR3 protein is one row after TCRdb ran MiXCR on the 5' RACE reads. The sample holds some 280,000 distinct CDR3 sequences, 16% seen once. The TCR originated in a man younger than 35 who had mild COVID-19 (a few samples of this study predate the infection). Cell type and time point are not known. The sequenced sample was PBMCs or a T cell subset sorted from them (not recorded which). This chain connects TRBV7-9 to TRBJ2-5, with TRBD1 identical over 7 bases. Here the CDR3 reads CASHVRGPTYQETQYF. The CDR3 nucleotides read TGTGCCAGCCACGTTAGGGGGCCTACGTACCAAGAGACCCAGTACTTC.